Below, 14 T cell receptor beta chains from the same sample are listed, as sequenced in a study of low-dose radiotherapy and immunotherapy resistance in tumors. Primers used for first-strand cDNA, a TRAV- and TRBV-specific set, covered both alpha and beta chains. With a constant-region primer and a V-primer adapter, TCRs were subjected to about 20 PCR cycles of amplification. One entry per CDR3 protein results from TCRdb running MiXCR on the reads. In the table there are thousands of distinct CDR3 sequences, about 71% of which are singletons. These receptors came from a human donor with advanced metastatic prostate, ovarian, gallbladder or colorectal cancer (not recorded which). This table probably holds off-target reads from a library built for another chain.

This clonotype was seen a handful of times. The genes are TRBV28 and TRBJ2-7; TRBD1 agrees at 9 bases. The CDR3 runs 14 residues. The V and J ends lost 11 bases and 2 bases, in that order; junction bases with no gene match: 10. Germline V gives CDR1 MDHEN, CDR2 SYDVKM. CDR3 protein: CASLGQGYPYEQYF. The CDR3 bases are TGTGCCTCGCTGGGACAGGGCTATCCCTACGAGCAGTACTTC.

This chain links TRBV5-1 with TRBJ2-3; D possibly corresponds to TRBD2 (6 bases). V was pared by 0 bases and J by 5 bases, with 16 bases between. CDR1 is SGHRS and CDR2 is YFSETQ in the germline V gene. The CDR3 loop spans 16 amino acids. The CDR3 nucleotides read TGCGCCAGCAGCTTGGCGGCGGGAACAAATGGAGATACGCAGTATTTT. Translated, it gives CASSLAAGTNGDTQYF.

This clonotype has a handful of counts. The CDR3 here is CASSLGQGPDYGYTF. Here the CDR3 DNA reads TGTGCCAGCTCGCTGGGACAGGGGCCGGACTATGGCTACACCTTC. The chain couples TRBV28 to TRBJ1-2; 10 nucleotides match TRBD1. Germline lookup yields CDR1 MDHEN and CDR2 SYDVKM. The CDR3 is 15 amino acids. V shed 8 bases, J shed 3 bases, and the junction held 9 bases outside the gene matches.

This chain uses TRBV18 with TRBJ1-1; TRBD1 might be the D (6 bases). Deletions cut 2 bases from V and 3 bases from J, with 10 bases between. This CDR3 region has 14 residues. Germline CDR1 reads KGHSH; CDR2 reads LQKENI. The CDR3 here is CASSPGQGHTEAFF. CDR3 in DNA: TGTGCCAGCTCACCAGGCCAGGGGCACACTGAAGCTTTCTTT. Complete variable domain (other parts from reference TRBV18 and TRBJ1-1): NAGVMQNPRHLVRRRGQEARLRCSPMKGHSHVYWYRQLPEEGLKFMVYLQKENIIDESGMPKERFSAEFPKEGPSILRIQQVVRGDSAAYFCASSPGQGHTEAFFGQGTRLTVV.

The chain combines TRBV5-8 with TRBJ1-4; possibly TRBD1 for D (5 bases). Germline V gene data show CDR1 as SGHTS and CDR2 as YDEGEE. V was shortened by 0 bases and J by 7 bases, with 13 bases between the two germline ends. The CDR3 length is 15 residues. The CDR3 DNA reads TGTGCCAGCAGCTTGGCCGGGGGACTGAGTGAAAAACTGTTTTTT. It translates to CASSLAGGLSEKLFF.

The chain employs TRBV28 and TRBJ1-4; the match to TRBD1 covers 8 bases. V was clipped by 1 base and J by 13 bases; unmatched bases: 8. Germline V lookup: CDR1 MDHEN, CDR2 SYDVKM. The CDR3 contains 14 residues. The DNA of the CDR3 is TGTGCCAGCAGTTTATTGCGGACAGGGCTGGGACTGTTTTTT. Encoded protein: CASSLLRTGLGLFF.

V usage is TRBV9 and J usage is TRBJ2-3; D might be TRBD2 (5 bases). Germline loops: CDR1 SGDLS, CDR2 YYNGEE. V was pared by 0 bases and J by 3 bases, with 20 bases between. This CDR3 spans 18 amino acids. In DNA form, the CDR3 reads TGTGCCAGCAGCGTAGTTCGGCCGGGGAGCATTATGACAGATACGCAGTATTTT. Translation gives CASSVVRPGSIMTDTQYF.

The rearrangement joins TRBV18 to TRBJ2-3, with TRBD2 identical over 16 bases. This CDR3 has 16 residues. The ends lost 3 bases at V and 4 bases at J; junction bases unmatched: 1. Looked up from germline, CDR1 is KGHSH and CDR2 is LQKENI. The CDR3 coding sequence is TGTGCCAGCTCACCGGGACTAGCGGGGGGGCCAGATACGCAGTATTTT. Translated: CASSPGLAGGPDTQYF. The full variable domain, completed using reference TRBV18 and TRBJ2-3, is NAGVMQNPRHLVRRRGQEARLRCSPMKGHSHVYWYRQLPEEGLKFMVYLQKENIIDESGMPKERFSAEFPKEGPSILRIQQVVRGDSAAYFCASSPGLAGGPDTQYFGPGTRLTVL.

This clonotype was observed a handful of times. The chain has TRBV5-4 and TRBJ2-3; D might be TRBD2 (6 bases). The CDR3 contains 14 residues. The V gene's germline CDR1 is SGHNT and CDR2 YYREEE (reference sequence). Trimming pared 5 bases from V and 0 bases from J, leaving 10 bases between. This chain's CDR3 is CASRPGGSTDTQYF. The DNA for the CDR3 is TGTGCCAGCAGGCCCGGGGGTAGCACAGATACGCAGTATTTT.

This chain connects TRBV7-2 to TRBJ2-7; TRBD1 matches 7 bases. CDR1 and CDR2 (germline): SGHTA, FQGNSA. With V trimmed by 5 bases and J by 3 bases, 10 bases remained unmatched. This CDR3 contains 15 residues. The CDR3 DNA follows: TGTGCCAGCAGCGCCCCCGACAGGGCCAACTACGAGCAGTACTTC. Protein: CASSAPDRANYEQYF.

The V call is TRBV23-1, the J call TRBJ2-7; 8 bases map to TRBD1. TRBV23-1 is an ORF for which the function is uncertain. With 0 bases clipped from V and 1 base from J, the junction kept 2 bases outside the gene matches. This CDR3 is built from 15 residues. The CDR3 coding sequence is TGCGCCAGCAGTCAATCGGACAGGGAATCCTACGAGCAGTACTTC. Translating gives CASSQSDRESYEQYF.

The V call is TRBV5-6, the J call TRBJ2-7, with D possibly TRBD2 on 6 matching bases. V lost 4 bases and J lost 0, with 14 bases in between. Germline V gene sequence: CDR1 SGHDT, CDR2 YYEEEE. The CDR3 is 15 amino acids. This CDR3 reads CASSPSRRASYEQYF. In DNA form, the CDR3 reads TGTGCCAGCAGCCCCAGTCGGAGGGCCTCCTACGAGCAGTACTTC.

V is TRBV5-4 and J is TRBJ2-3; 11 positions agree with TRBD2. In germline, CDR1 is SGHNT, CDR2 YYREEE (reference sequence). V trimming: 0 bases; J trimming: 1 base; junction bases outside the gene matches: 10. This CDR3 has 19 amino acids. Here the CDR3 DNA reads TGTGCCAGCAGCTTGGCGAAAAGACTAGCGGGGATCGGCACAGATACGCAGTATTTT. Its translation is CASSLAKRLAGIGTDTQYF.

J is TRBJ1-1 and V is TRBV12-3 or TRBV12-4; D is possibly TRBD1 (6 bases). The V and J ends lost 7 bases and 5 bases respectively, with 17 bases between them. The CDR3 length is 14 residues. CDR3 loop: CASTPPAGATEAFF. The CDR3 DNA follows: TGTGCCAGCACTCCACCGGCAGGGGCAACTGAAGCTTTCTTT.